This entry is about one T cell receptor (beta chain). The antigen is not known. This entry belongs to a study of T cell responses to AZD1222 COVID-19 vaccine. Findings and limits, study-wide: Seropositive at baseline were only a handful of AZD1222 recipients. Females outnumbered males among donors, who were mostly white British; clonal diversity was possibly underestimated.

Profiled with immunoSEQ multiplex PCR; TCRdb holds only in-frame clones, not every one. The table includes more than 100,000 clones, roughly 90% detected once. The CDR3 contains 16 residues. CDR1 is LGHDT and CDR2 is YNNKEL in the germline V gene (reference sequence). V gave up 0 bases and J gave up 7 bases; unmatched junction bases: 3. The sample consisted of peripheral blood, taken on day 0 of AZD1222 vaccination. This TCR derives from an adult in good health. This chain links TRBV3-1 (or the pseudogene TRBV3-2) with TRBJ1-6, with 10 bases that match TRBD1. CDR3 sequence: CASSQELGQGNSPLHF. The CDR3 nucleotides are TGTGCCAGCAGCCAAGAGCTGGGACAGGGGAATTCACCCCTCCACTTT.